Listed here are 21 T cell receptor beta chains from one sample, sequenced in a study of T-cell reconstitution after alpha-beta-depleted transplantation in children. Preparation of the TCRbeta library was carried out with unique molecular identifiers. MiXCR, run by TCRdb on the PCR reads, gives a single entry per CDR3 protein. The profile shows around 300,000 distinct CDR3 sequences, about 9.4% of them singletons. The material was PBMCs, obtained before TCRalphabeta/CD19-depleted stem cell transplant. The receptors stem from a boy in the first two years of life with acute myeloid leukemia, due to receive a stem cell transplant.

This clonotype occurred a few times. The chain employs TRBV28 and TRBJ1-2; D is ambiguous. Trimming stripped 10 bases from V and 8 bases from J, with 23 bases between. There are 14 residues in the CDR3. Germline V gives CDR1 MDHEN, CDR2 SYDVKM. Here the CDR3 DNA reads TGTGCCACCGTTCTGGTACCGTCTCCGGCAGGCTACACCTTC. It is translated as CATVLVPSPAGYTF.

This clonotype was seen a few times. The chain joins TRBV21-1 to TRBJ2-5. TRBV21-1 is a pseudogene. This CDR3 comprises 12 residues. The CDR3 region has the DNA TGTGCCAGCAGCAAAGACGGGGAGACCCAGTACTTC. Amino acids: CASSKDGETQYF.

The J gene is TRBJ1-4, the V gene TRBV3-1; D possibly corresponds to TRBD1 (6 bases). The germline gives CDR1 LGHDT, CDR2 YNNKEL (reference sequence). Trimming stripped 1 base from V and 8 bases from J, with 26 bases between. This CDR3 has 19 amino acids. The CDR3 nucleotides read TGTGCCAGCAGCCAAGGAATAGGAACGTGGCAGGGGTGGTCAGAAAAACTGTTTTTT. Amino acids: CASSQGIGTWQGWSEKLFF. The entire variable domain, with the rest obtained from reference TRBV3-1 and TRBJ1-4, is as follows: DTAVSQTPKYLVTQMGNDKSIKCEQNLGHDTMYWYKQDSKKFLKIMFSYNNKELIINETVPNRFSPKSPDKAHLNLHINSLELGDSAVYFCASSQGIGTWQGWSEKLFFGSGTQLSVL.

This clonotype was detected ten times or more. The J gene is TRBJ2-5, the V gene TRBV11-1, with 11 nucleotides matching TRBD1. CDR1 is SGHAT and CDR2 is FQDESV in the germline V gene (reference sequence). V was pared by 2 bases and J by 4 bases, with 12 bases of the junction left unmatched. The CDR3 is 18 amino acids. CDR3 DNA: TGTGCCAGCAGCTTACAAGAGGGACAGGGGGACTCACCAGAGACCCAGTACTTC. Translating gives CASSLQEGQGDSPETQYF.

This clonotype has ten or more counts. This chain connects TRBV7-9 to TRBJ1-5; D gene uncertain. The CDR3 has 12 amino acids. Per the germline V gene, CDR1 is SEHNR and CDR2 is FQNEAQ (reference sequence). V was clipped by 1 base and J by 6 bases, with 4 bases between them. The CDR3 spells CASSLESQPQHF. In DNA, the CDR3 is TGTGCCAGCAGCTTAGAGAGTCAGCCCCAGCATTTT.

There are many counts of this clonotype. The V gene is TRBV5-1, the J gene TRBJ2-3; no clear D gene. The CDR3 sequence is 14 residues long. V shed 4 bases and J shed 0 bases, with 9 bases lying between them. Germline values: CDR1 SGHRS, CDR2 YFSETQ. Written as DNA, the CDR3 is TGCGCCAGCAGCATCGGTTCCAGCACAGATACGCAGTATTTT. The encoded protein is CASSIGSSTDTQYF.

This chain joins TRBV6-5 and TRBJ2-7; 10 nucleotides align to TRBD1. The V segment lost 6 bases and the J segment 0 bases; nucleotides outside the gene matches: 5. The germline CDR1 and CDR2 sequences are MNHEY and SVGAGI. This CDR3 comprises 15 residues. The CDR3 DNA is TGTGCCAGCAGAGGCCGGGACAGGGGCTCCTACGAGCAGTACTTC. This codes for CASRGRDRGSYEQYF.

This clonotype was detected ten times or more. The chain joins TRBV2 to TRBJ2-5, with D maybe TRBD1 (5 bases). The CDR3 loop spans 13 amino acids. V was clipped by 11 bases and J by 1 base, with 14 bases between them. The germline V gene has CDR1 SNHLY and CDR2 FYNNEI. The CDR3 region is CAFRRQPQETQYF. The DNA for the CDR3 is TGTGCCTTCCGGAGACAGCCCCAAGAGACCCAGTACTTC. The variable domain in full, completed from reference TRBV2 and TRBJ2-5, reads EPEVTQTPSHQVTQMGQEVILRCVPISNHLYFYWYRQILGQKVEFLVSFYNNEISEKSEIFDDQFSVERPDGSNFTLKIRSTKLEDSAMYFCAFRRQPQETQYFGPGTRLLVL.

This clonotype has only a few counts. V gene TRBV5-6 combines with J gene TRBJ1-5; 7 nucleotides match TRBD1. V lost 4 bases, J lost 4 bases, and 5 bases stayed unmatched. Germline CDR1 SGHDT, CDR2 YYEEEE. CDR3 size: 14 residues. The CDR3 DNA reads as TGTGCCAGCAGCCCAGGGGGGTTTAATCAGCCCCAGCATTTT. Protein: CASSPGGFNQPQHF.

The sample holds many counts of this clonotype. The V and J genes are TRBV7-2 and TRBJ2-6; 8 bases line up with TRBD1. Trimming cost V 5 bases and J 3 bases; bases outside gene matches: 9. CDR3 length equals 17 residues. Germline values: CDR1 SGHTA, CDR2 FQGNSA. The CDR3 region is CASSVQGAGSGANVLTF. The CDR3 bases are TGTGCCAGCAGCGTTCAGGGGGCAGGGAGTGGGGCCAACGTCCTGACTTTC.

As to this clonotype: This may be a read error: a much more frequent sequence differs by one nucleotide. No conserved phenylalanine or tryptophan ends this CDR3, so it is likely a read error. The chain has TRBV28 and TRBJ1-4; TRBD1 aligns across 7 bases. The CDR3 is 14 amino acids. Germline V lookup: CDR1 MDHEN, CDR2 SYDVKM. J lost 8 bases, V lost 3 bases, and 6 bases had no gene match. The CDR3 nucleotides read TGTGCCAGCAGTTTCCTTGGGACAGACGAAAAACTGTTTTAT. This gives the protein CASSFLGTDEKLFY.

This clonotype came up many times. This rearrangement joins TRBV5-1 to TRBJ2-3; 15 nucleotides align to TRBD2. The CDR3 runs to 17 residues. Per the germline V gene, CDR1 is SGHRS and CDR2 is YFSETQ. Germline trimming cut 3 bases from V and 0 bases from J; bases unmatched to any gene: 2. CDR3 loop: CASSSGLAGGSTDTQYF. For the CDR3, the DNA is TGCGCCAGCAGCTCGGGACTAGCGGGAGGTAGCACAGATACGCAGTATTTT. The full variable domain, its missing parts supplied by reference TRBV5-1 and TRBJ2-3, is KAGVTQTPRYLIKTRGQQVTLSCSPISGHRSVSWYQQTPGQGLQFLFEYFSETQRNKGNFPGRFSGRQFSNSRSEMNVSTLELGDSALYLCASSSGLAGGSTDTQYFGPGTRLTVL.

This clonotype was counted many times. This chain uses TRBV5-1 with TRBJ1-4; D call uncertain. Germline V gene lookup returns CDR1 SGHRS and CDR2 YFSETQ. V was clipped by 0 bases and J by 3 bases, with 6 bases between them. This CDR3 comprises 14 residues. The CDR3 sequence is CASSLAAPNEKLFF. CDR3 DNA sequence: TGCGCCAGCAGCTTGGCCGCGCCTAATGAAAAACTGTTTTTT.

This clonotype showed up many times. The chain uses TRBV12-5 and TRBJ1-2; no definite D call. Germline V CDR1 and CDR2: LGHNT, FRNRAP. The CDR3 consists of 11 residues. Deletions cut 5 bases from V and 3 bases from J, with 4 bases between. This CDR3 is CASGLYYGYTF. DNA for the CDR3: TGTGCTAGTGGTCTATACTATGGCTACACCTTC.

This clonotype showed up many times. The CDR3 DNA follows: TGCAGTGCCATACCGGGGAGACAGGTCGTTTCTGAAGCTTTCTTT. Translating gives CSAIPGRQVVSEAFF. V usage is TRBV20-1 and J usage is TRBJ1-1, with a weak D call TRBD1 (6 bases). This CDR3 is built from 15 residues. V lost 6 bases to trimming and J lost 6 bases, with 23 bases between them. Germline lookup yields CDR1 DFQATT and CDR2 SNEGSKA (reference sequence).

This clonotype was seen at least ten times. The chain recombines TRBV27 with TRBJ2-2, with 11 bases aligning to TRBD2. Germline CDR1 and CDR2: MNHEY and SMNVEV (reference sequence). The trim removed 5 bases at V and 3 bases at J, leaving 11 bases unmatched. The CDR3 runs to 18 residues. CDR3 sequence: CASSPPHPGLADTGELFF. CDR3 bases: TGTGCCAGCAGTCCTCCCCACCCGGGACTAGCGGACACCGGGGAGCTGTTTTTT.

This clonotype was observed a handful of times. The V and J genes are TRBV6-5 and TRBJ2-5, with D possibly being TRBD1 (5 bases). CDR3 length: 17 amino acids. CDR1 and CDR2 (germline): MNHEY, SVGAGI. Trimming shortened V by 2 bases and J by 0 bases, and 16 bases separated the two germline ends. The CDR3 bases are TGTGCCAGCAGTTACACCCCAGGGCCGGTGTACCAAGAGACCCAGTACTTC. As protein: CASSYTPGPVYQETQYF.

The sample holds many counts of this clonotype. An end of the junction differs from the germline gene, which may be a read error. The rearrangement links TRBV28 to TRBJ1-4; D gene uncertain. This CDR3 region has 14 residues. Looked up from germline, CDR1 is MDHEN and CDR2 is SYDVKM. CDR3 sequence reads: CASILRTFNEKLFF. The CDR3 DNA follows: TGTGCCAGCATTTTACGGACCTTTAATGAAAAACTGTTTTTT.

Turning to this clonotype: A single base separates this from a much larger clone, so it may be a read error. The chain has TRBV11-2 and TRBJ2-5; perhaps TRBD1 as D (6 bases). The CDR3 length is 16 residues. Trimming removed 2 bases at V and 4 bases at J, with 17 bases between. Germline V gene sequence: CDR1 SGHAT, CDR2 FQNNGV. CDR3 coding DNA: TGTGCCAGCAGCTTACATCCCACAGGGCTCCGAGAGACCCAGTACTTC. This encodes CASSLHPTGLRETQYF.

The chain recombines TRBV18 with TRBJ2-7; TRBD1 matches 10 bases. This CDR3 spans 17 amino acids. Trimming cost V 7 bases and J 1 base; bases outside gene matches: 13. Germline-derived CDR1 and CDR2 are KGHSH and LQKENI. CDR3 DNA sequence: TGTGCCAGCTTGTCCGCACTGGGGACAGGGGTTTCCTACGAGCAGTACTTC. This translates into CASLSALGTGVSYEQYF.

This clonotype was detected ten times or more. The chain links TRBV28 to TRBJ2-7, with 9 bases matching TRBD1. In germline, CDR1 is MDHEN, CDR2 SYDVKM. Losses at the gene ends were 5 bases for V and 2 bases for J; bases not matched to a gene: 4. This CDR3 spans 14 amino acids. In nucleotides, the CDR3 is TGTGCCAGCAGTCTGACAGGGGGTCCCTACGAGCAGTACTTC. The encoded protein is CASSLTGGPYEQYF.